The T cell receptor (beta chain) described here comes from a study of shared T cell receptors in the human thymus (dated by TCRdb to about 2021). About the study as a whole: The study examined how the human thymus generates shared, self-reactive T-cell receptor alpha chains.

On this clone: The target of this receptor is not known. No clone much larger than this one lies a single base away; base qualities are absent.

Receptor amplification or capture employed the immunoSEQ multiplex PCR assay. Held by TCRdb, this immuneACCESS table contains in-frame sequences only and omits some clones. Under half of the omission traces to an unresolved V gene where checked; the cause of the rest is unknown. In all, the sample holds hundreds of thousands of clones, and approximately 89% of those were seen once. The ten top clones hold 0.0094% of the sample. The cysteine opens and the phenylalanine closes a CDR3 of 15 amino acids. Only the CDR3 portion is preserved as DNA: 45 bases, with reading frame beginning at the first base. The junction shows trimming of 8 bases on V and 7 bases on J, and the gene matches do not reach 12 bases of it. From the germline V gene, CDR1 is LGHNA and CDR2 is YSLEER. These data also featured in a second study, about human thymus T cells. The second paper states: The donors were immunologically healthy infants in Finland who had open corrective cardiac surgery for congenital heart defects. Thymus tissue was obtained as surgical resects removed during corrective cardiac surgery. Biased V and J gene segment usage appeared to be present in both thymic and peripheral blood repertoires. The related research reported highly overlapping thymic TCR repertoires among unrelated individuals. The study used about eight infant thymus samples plus four related peripheral blood samples to characterize TCR alpha and beta repertoires. The cohort included over five male and two female infants, with donor ages spanning 7 to 244 days. Thymocytes were freed from the tissue by mechanical means and kept at -70 degrees C as pellets of about 8.5-34 million cells. A QIAsymphony instrument was used to extract genomic DNA from the frozen cell pellets. TCRB and TCRAD loci were amplified from a standardized quantity of quality-controlled genomic DNA using the immunoSEQ multiplex PCR assay. The V(D)J region was spanned by amplicons of a length sufficient to cover the CDR3 and to identify V and J genes. The amplicons were sequenced on an Illumina platform via the commercial immunoSEQ service. Primer bias and sequencing errors were corrected as previously described, and TCRAD and TCRB definitions were based on the IMGT database. immunoSEQ Analyzer 3.0 and VDJTools were used for repertoire analysis, which covered basic statistics, V/J segment usage, diversity estimates, rarefaction and pairwise overlap. Diversity was estimated with Chao1, ChaoE, Efron-Thisted, Shannon and inverse Simpson indices, and also on datasets down-sampled to the smallest sample. Repertoire overlap was determined by strict matching of CDR3 nucleotide sequence, V gene and J gene, and Jaccard-based multidimensional scaling clustering was applied. Thymus samples yielded on average roughly 790,000 unique TCRB clonotypes, compared with 80,000 to 85,000 from blood samples.

The chain links TRBV4-3 with TRBJ1-4; a stretch of 8 junction bases matches TRBD1. The clonotype was recovered from a boy in the first two years of life with a congenital heart defect. Donor details come from another sample of the same person, matched by shared clones. The sequenced sample was thymocytes. The CDR3 in this case is CASGDATGALEKLFF. The sequence in DNA is TGCGCCAGCGGCGATGCGACAGGGGCCCTTGAAAAACTGTTTTTT.